Following are 10 T cell receptor beta chains from one sample sequenced in a study of blood T cell repertoires in COVID-19 (dated by TCRdb to 2020 to 2022). Libraries were prepared through the immunoSEQ multiplex PCR assay. Imported from immuneACCESS, the table was reduced by TCRdb to in-frame sequences with V and J called. These copies leave out some clones; in studies compared against another copy, an unresolved V gene accounts for under half, and the cause of the remainder is not known. This sample lists 300,000 or so clones; roughly 90% were detected once. In total, the top ten clones hold roughly 2.9% of the sample. Material: peripheral blood. The receptors come from a woman younger than 45 with COVID-19, enrolled during active disease.

This clone was seen just once. The chain employs TRBV18 and TRBJ2-7, with 8 bases lining up with TRBD2. V lost 3 bases, J lost 4 bases, and 8 bases stayed unmatched. Germline lookup yields CDR1 KGHSH and CDR2 LQKENI. The CDR3 contains 15 residues. The CDR3 sequence: CASSPLGRGSYEQYF. The DNA of the CDR3 is TGTGCCAGCTCACCTCTCGGGAGGGGGTCGTACGAGCAGTACTTC.

J is TRBJ1-4 and V is TRBV28, with 8 bases matching TRBD1. The germline gives CDR1 MDHEN, CDR2 SYDVKM. The CDR3 runs to 14 residues. With 5 bases clipped from V and 8 bases from J, the junction kept 7 bases outside the gene matches. The chain's CDR3 is CASSPGQGREKLFF. CDR3 nucleotide sequence: TGTGCCAGCAGTCCCGGACAGGGAAGGGAAAAACTGTTTTTT.

The rearrangement joins TRBV11-3 to TRBJ2-3, with 7 bases aligning to TRBD1. CDR1 is SGHNT, CDR2 YENEEA, per germline. There are 13 residues in the CDR3. Germline trimming cut 3 bases from V and 8 bases from J; bases unmatched to any gene: 5. Written as DNA, the CDR3 is TGTGCCAGCAGCTTCGAAGGGGGCGTTACGCAGTATTTT. This codes for CASSFEGGVTQYF.

The chain uses TRBV5-1 and TRBJ1-6; no clear D gene. This CDR3 is built from 14 residues. Trimming shortened V by 2 bases and J by 5 bases, and 8 bases separated the two germline ends. The V gene's germline CDR1 is SGHRS and CDR2 YFSETQ. CDR3 coding DNA: TGCGCCAGCAGCTTTGGCGGGAATAATTCACCCCTCCACTTT. This gives the protein CASSFGGNNSPLHF.

The chain has TRBV27 and TRBJ2-5; 11 bases are a match to TRBD2. Germline values: CDR1 MNHEY, CDR2 SMNVEV (reference sequence). CDR3 size: 15 residues. The J segment lost 5 bases and the V segment lost 0 bases, leaving 2 bases of the junction unmatched. This CDR3 reads CASSLSRTSGETQYF. DNA of the CDR3: TGTGCCAGCAGTTTATCGAGGACTAGCGGGGAGACCCAGTACTTC.

The V and J genes are TRBV6-5 and TRBJ2-7; TRBD2 matches 11 bases. The germline V gene encodes CDR1 MNHEY and CDR2 SVGAGI. The CDR3 consists of 12 residues. The CDR3: CASSYGTGTSGV. CDR3 DNA: TGTGCCAGCAGTTACGGCACCGGGACTAGCGGCGTC.

V and J are TRBV19 and TRBJ2-4, with D maybe TRBD2 (6 bases). The CDR3 contains 16 residues. The germline V gene has CDR1 LNHDA and CDR2 SQIVND (reference sequence). Trimming cost V 9 bases and J 0 bases, with 18 bases left between them. The CDR3 reads CARTQGLRLAKNIQYF. CDR3 nucleotides: TGTGCCAGGACTCAGGGACTTAGACTAGCCAAAAACATTCAGTACTTC.

The chain has TRBV28 and TRBJ1-4; D may be TRBD1 (5 bases). The CDR3 loop spans 14 amino acids. Germline assignment: CDR1 MDHEN and CDR2 SYDVKM. V was trimmed by 6 bases and J by 8 bases, leaving 16 bases between them. The CDR3 reads CASSVVGGEEKLFF. The DNA of the CDR3 is TGTGCCAGCAGCGTGGTCGGGGGTGAGGAAAAACTGTTTTTT.

Points on this clone: A junction boundary mismatches the germline segment, possibly from a read error. The chain is built from TRBV19 and TRBJ2-1; 8 bases line up with TRBD1. This CDR3 contains 16 residues. The V gene's germline CDR1 is LNHDA and CDR2 SQIVND (reference sequence). This CDR3 reads CASSFTDRVSSNEQFF. The DNA of the CDR3 is TGTGCCAGTAGTTTTACGGACAGGGTGTCCTCCAATGAGCAGTTCTTC. Drawing the rest from reference TRBV19 and TRBJ2-1, the complete variable domain is DGGITQSPKYLFRKEGQNVTLSCEQNLNHDAMYWYRQDPGQGLRLIYYSQIVNDFQKGDIAEGYSVSREKKESFPLTVTSAQKNPTAFYLCASSFTDRVSSNEQFFGPGTRLTVL.

The V and J genes are TRBV27 and TRBJ2-7; no reliable D call. Germline CDR1 and CDR2: MNHEY and SMNVEV (reference sequence). The V gene lost 5 bases and the J gene lost 2 bases, with 10 bases spanning the gap. This CDR3 comprises 13 residues. CDR3 DNA sequence: TGTGCCAGCAGTCCGACAAATACCTACGAGCAGTACTTC. Amino acid sequence: CASSPTNTYEQYF.